These 31 T cell receptor beta chains share one sample of origin, sequenced in a study of glioma-infiltrating T cells. The iRepertoire nested amplicon-rescue multiplex PCR amplified TCR alpha and beta CDR3s from RNA. TCRdb fed the multiplex PCR reads into MiXCR, producing one record per CDR3 protein. The table has about 200,000 distinct CDR3 sequences, 32% seen once. The material sequenced was glioma tissue, nonneoplastic brain tissue, or PBMCs (not recorded which). The receptor set was obtained from a human donor with low-grade glioma or glioblastoma, undergoing nonglioma brain surgery, or in good health (not recorded which).

This clonotype occurred many times. This chain joins TRBV28 and TRBJ1-2, with D possibly TRBD1 on 5 matching bases. The ends were cut back, 7 bases at V and 8 bases at J, with 14 bases in the middle. This CDR3 spans 12 amino acids. CDR1 MDHEN and CDR2 SYDVKM come from the germline V gene. The CDR3 DNA reads TGTGCCAGCAATGAGGGCAGGGTAGGCTACACCTTC. Its protein is CASNEGRVGYTF.

This clonotype appeared a few times. The rearrangement uses TRBV20-1 and TRBJ2-2, with a possible D match to TRBD2 (6 bases). Germline CDR1 reads DFQATT; CDR2 reads SNEGSKA (reference sequence). Trimming removed 4 bases from V and 6 bases from J, with 18 bases in between. This CDR3 region has 15 residues. As DNA, the CDR3 is TGCAGTGCTAATCCTCCGGGAGAAAGCGCCGGGGAGCTGTTTTTT. Translation: CSANPPGESAGELFF.

This clonotype was detected only a few times. The rearrangement links TRBV30 to TRBJ1-1; unclear D gene. The CDR3 loop spans 13 amino acids. V gave up 4 bases and J gave up 5 bases, with 14 bases separating them. Germline V gene data show CDR1 as GTSNPN and CDR2 as SVGIG (reference sequence). CDR3 DNA sequence: TGTGCCTGGAAGGTTGGGAGTAGGACTGAAGCTTTCTTT. It encodes CAWKVGSRTEAFF.

This clonotype was observed at least ten times. The V gene is TRBV20-1, the J gene TRBJ1-1; TRBD1 might be the D (5 bases). The CDR3 is 13 amino acids. Germline V lookup: CDR1 DFQATT, CDR2 SNEGSKA (reference sequence). V lost 7 bases and J lost 3, with 15 bases in between. CDR3 in amino acids: CSGTPGWDTEAFF. As DNA, the CDR3 is TGCAGTGGGACACCCGGGTGGGACACTGAAGCTTTCTTT.

V and J are TRBV30 and TRBJ2-7; D possibly corresponds to TRBD1 (6 bases). Germline values: CDR1 GTSNPN, CDR2 SVGIG (reference sequence). Trimming left V 5 bases short and J 7 bases short, with 18 bases between. This CDR3 has 13 residues. DNA of the CDR3: TGTGCCTGGGCCCCCATTCCCACAGGGGAGCAGTACTTC. This codes for CAWAPIPTGEQYF.

Concerning this clonotype itself: A read error may be the cause here, since a much bigger clone is one base away. The genes are TRBV4-2 and TRBJ1-5; D unclear. This CDR3 spans 15 amino acids. Germline CDR1 LGHNA, CDR2 YNFKEQ. The CDR3 coding sequence is TGTGCCAGCGGCCAAGAAGGAGAGGACTATCAGCCCCAGCATTTT. It specifies CASGQEGEDYQPQHF.

About this clonotype itself: This may arise from a read error, as a much more abundant clone is one base away. V and J are TRBV11-3 and TRBJ2-5; 7 bases map to TRBD2. Trimming removed 0 bases from V and 5 bases from J; junction bases left unmatched: 9. Germline values: CDR1 SGHNT, CDR2 YENEEA. The length of the CDR3 is 16 residues. CDR3 nucleotides: TGTGCCAGCAGCTTAGAGGTAGAGGGAGGGCCTGAGACCCAGTACTTC. Amino acids: CASSLEVEGGPETQYF.

This clonotype came up many times. The chain employs TRBV6-1 and TRBJ2-1; D is undetermined. The CDR3 loop spans 12 amino acids. V was clipped by 2 bases and J by 2 bases, with 1 base between them. Germline CDR1 and CDR2: MNHNS and SASEGT. The CDR3 region is CASSEPYNEQFF. CDR3 in DNA: TGTGCCAGCAGTGAACCCTACAATGAGCAGTTCTTC.

This clonotype was detected ten times or more. The CDR3 region has the DNA TGTGCCATCAAGGCAGGGGCCTATGGCTACACCTTC. This sequence encodes CAIKAGAYGYTF. The chain carries TRBV6-2 or TRBV6-3 and TRBJ1-2, with TRBD1 as a possible D gene (6 bases). The V end lost 10 bases, the J end lost 4 bases, and 13 bases lay between the germline ends. CDR1 is MNHEY, CDR2 SVGEGT, per germline. The CDR3 is 12 residues long.

This clonotype showed up many times. The rearrangement links TRBV28 to TRBJ2-1; 8 bases are a match to TRBD2. The CDR3 sequence is 15 residues long. After removal of 4 bases from V and 4 bases from J, the junction contained 6 bases not matched to a gene. CDR1 is MDHEN and CDR2 is SYDVKM in the germline V gene. The CDR3 loop is CASSSPAGGYNEQFF. The CDR3 bases are TGTGCCAGCAGTTCCCCTGCGGGAGGATACAATGAGCAGTTCTTC.

For this clonotype: Germline is not matched at one junction end, which may reflect a read error. V is TRBV11-1 and J is TRBJ1-2; D is unresolved. This CDR3 has 13 amino acids. Germline V CDR1 and CDR2: SGHAT, FQDESV (reference sequence). CDR3 loop: CASSPTAWDGHTF. CDR3 nucleotide sequence: TGTGCCAGCAGTCCGACCGCCTGGGATGGCCACACCTTC.

At least ten counts were recorded for this clonotype. The V and J genes are TRBV25-1 and TRBJ1-6, with D possibly being TRBD1 (5 bases). Deletions cut 3 bases from V and 7 bases from J, with 13 bases between. The V gene's germline CDR1 is MGHDK and CDR2 SYGVNS. There are 15 residues in the CDR3. CDR3 nucleotides: TGTGCCAGCAGTGAGGACCGGGGGTTGAATTCACCCCTCCACTTT. Translating gives CASSEDRGLNSPLHF.

As concerns this clonotype: One base away lies a much larger clone, so this may be a sequencing read error. The CDR3: CASRSAVAGDHTDTQYF. CDR3 DNA: TGTGCCAGTAGATCGGCCGTAGCGGGAGACCACACAGATACGCAGTATTTT. The chain has TRBV19 and TRBJ2-3; 9 bases line up with TRBD2. Germline V gives CDR1 LNHDA, CDR2 SQIVND (reference sequence). This CDR3 region has 17 residues. V gave up 6 bases and J gave up 2 bases; unmatched junction bases: 12. Full variable domain (remainder filled in from reference TRBV19 and TRBJ2-3): DGGITQSPKYLFRKEGQNVTLSCEQNLNHDAMYWYRQDPGQGLRLIYYSQIVNDFQKGDIAEGYSVSREKKESFPLTVTSAQKNPTAFYLCASRSAVAGDHTDTQYFGPGTRLTVL.

Concerning this clonotype: A much larger clone is a single base away; this may be a read error. This sequence joins TRBV4-1 and TRBJ2-5, with TRBD1 as a possible D gene (5 bases). The CDR3 is 13 residues long. Germline V CDR1 and CDR2: MGHRA, YSYEKL. Trimming removed 5 bases at V and 3 bases at J, with 10 bases between. The CDR3 DNA reads TGCGCCAGCAGCAAACAGGTTAAAGAGACCCAGTACTTC. Amino acid sequence: CASSKQVKETQYF.

The chain couples TRBV12-3 or TRBV12-4 to TRBJ2-2, with 12 bases fitting TRBD1. V trimming: 6 bases; J trimming: 7 bases; junction bases outside the gene matches: 9. CDR3 length: 16 amino acids. Here the CDR3 reads CASSAPGQGAVGELFF. In DNA, the CDR3 is TGTGCCAGCAGCGCACCGGGACAGGGGGCAGTCGGGGAGCTGTTTTTT.

The V and J genes are TRBV11-2 and TRBJ2-2; 7 bases agree with TRBD2. From germline, CDR1 is SGHAT and CDR2 FQNNGV. The V segment lost 5 bases and the J segment 9 bases; nucleotides outside the gene matches: 9. The CDR3 contains 14 residues. The CDR3 DNA is TGTGCCAGCAGCATCAACAGCGGGACCCGGGAGCTGTTTTTT. It translates to CASSINSGTRELFF.

In regard to this clonotype: A much larger clone sits a single nucleotide away, making a read error possible. V is TRBV5-8 and J is TRBJ1-2, with D maybe TRBD1 (5 bases). CDR1 SGHTS and CDR2 YDEGEE come from the germline V gene. CDR3 size: 13 residues. The CDR3 DNA sequence: TGTGCCAACAGCCCCTGGGGGGAAAATGGCTACACCTTC. Protein sequence: CANSPWGENGYTF. Using reference TRBV5-8 and TRBJ1-2 for the parts outside the CDR3, the full variable domain is EAGVTQSPTHLIKTRGQQATLRCSPISGHTSVYWYQQALGLGLQFLLWYDEGEERNRGNFPPRFSGRQFPNYSSELNVNALELEDSALYLCANSPWGENGYTFGSGTRLTVV.

The rearrangement links TRBV20-1 to TRBJ2-7; possibly TRBD1 for D (5 bases). Deletions cut 2 bases from V and 4 bases from J, with 12 bases between. The V gene's germline CDR1 is DFQATT and CDR2 SNEGSKA (reference sequence). This CDR3 comprises 13 residues. The CDR3 region is CSARRQGLYEQYF. The CDR3 DNA is TGCAGTGCTAGACGGCAGGGTCTGTACGAGCAGTACTTC.

In its sample, this clonotype was seen many times. The chain uses TRBV29-1 and TRBJ1-3; the match to TRBD1 covers 8 bases. The CDR3 loop spans 13 amino acids. CDR1 is SQVTM and CDR2 is ANQGSEA in the germline V gene. The V gene end was trimmed by 4 bases and the J gene end by 4 bases; junction bases not matched to a gene: 3. The DNA of the CDR3 is TGCAGCGTTGTACAGGGGGGAGGAAACACCATATATTTT. This encodes CSVVQGGGNTIYF.

This clonotype was seen repeatedly, ten times or more. The chain recombines TRBV6-6 with TRBJ2-3; D is uncertain. The V gene lost 2 bases and the J gene lost 3 bases, with 6 bases spanning the gap. The V gene's germline CDR1 is MNHNY and CDR2 SVGAGI (reference sequence). The CDR3 loop spans 13 amino acids. CDR3 loop: CASSYTRTDTQYF. The CDR3 nucleotides read TGTGCCAGCAGTTACACAAGGACAGATACGCAGTATTTT.

For this clonotype: A much larger clone sits a single nucleotide away, making a read error possible. CDR3 sequence: CASSLRGMGTETDLMGYTDTQYF. CDR3 DNA: TGTGCCAGCAGCTTACGGGGGATGGGTACGGAAACTGACCTCATGGGGTACACAGATACGCAGTATTTT. This chain joins TRBV7-2 and TRBJ2-3; maybe TRBD2 (6 bases). CDR1 and CDR2 (germline): SGHTA, FQGNSA. The CDR3 is 23 residues long. V lost 2 bases, J lost 2 bases, and 35 bases lay in between.

This clonotype has at least ten counts. The rearrangement joins TRBV7-2 to TRBJ1-1, with TRBD1 as a possible D gene (6 bases). CDR3 size: 13 residues. From germline, CDR1 is SGHTA and CDR2 FQGNSA. V gave up 4 bases and J gave up 4 bases, with 10 bases separating them. The CDR3 loop reads CASSSRQATEAFF. The CDR3 region has the DNA TGTGCCAGCAGCTCTCGACAGGCCACTGAAGCTTTCTTT.

This chain uses TRBV6-5 with TRBJ2-7, with TRBD1 identical over 12 bases. CDR3 size: 15 residues. Germline CDR1 and CDR2: MNHEY and SVGAGI. V lost 9 bases to trimming and J lost 3 bases; unmatched junction nucleotides: 9. CDR3 bases: TGTGCCAGTAGTCACGGGACAGGGGGCGTCTACGAGCAGTACTTC. Its translation: CASSHGTGGVYEQYF.

This clonotype was picked up a small number of times. The chain uses TRBV30 and TRBJ1-3, with D possibly being TRBD1 (6 bases). Per the germline V gene, CDR1 is GTSNPN and CDR2 is SVGIG (reference sequence). The V and J ends lost 8 bases and 2 bases respectively, with 13 bases between them. The CDR3 is 13 residues long. CDR3 nucleotide sequence: TGTGCCCTGACAGGATTTACTGGAAACACCATATATTTT. It yields the protein CALTGFTGNTIYF.

There are many counts of this clonotype. The rearrangement uses TRBV11-2 and TRBJ1-6; perhaps TRBD1 as D (5 bases). V was cut by 8 bases and J by 8 bases, with 10 bases left in between. The germline CDR1 and CDR2 sequences are SGHAT and FQNNGV. This CDR3 contains 12 residues. The CDR3 nucleotides are TGTGCCAGCGGTCAGGGAGATTCACCCCTCCACTTT. Protein sequence: CASGQGDSPLHF.

This clonotype was seen repeatedly, ten times or more. J is TRBJ1-1 and V is TRBV5-1; D is unclear. Germline assignment: CDR1 SGHRS and CDR2 YFSETQ. The CDR3 contains 13 residues. V dropped 4 bases and J dropped 1 base, with 8 bases sitting between them. The CDR3 coding sequence is TGCGCCAGCAGCCCGGGCCCGAACACTGAAGCTTTCTTT. Its protein is CASSPGPNTEAFF.

V usage is TRBV9 and J usage is TRBJ1-3; D possibly corresponds to TRBD1 (5 bases). Germline-derived CDR1 and CDR2 are SGDLS and YYNGEE. This CDR3 contains 17 residues. Trimming stripped 2 bases from V and 2 bases from J, with 17 bases between. DNA of the CDR3: TGTGCCAGCAGCGTGAGGGGTGCGGCAGCCGCTGGAAACACCATATATTTT. Translated, it gives CASSVRGAAAAGNTIYF.

This clonotype was seen ten or more times. This CDR3 is CSARDTGSFGNQPQHF. CDR3 nucleotide sequence: TGCAGTGCTAGAGATACAGGGTCTTTCGGCAATCAGCCCCAGCATTTT. The V call is TRBV20-1, the J call TRBJ1-5, with a possible D match to TRBD1 (6 bases). The germline gives CDR1 DFQATT, CDR2 SNEGSKA (reference sequence). The CDR3 covers 16 residues. Trimming stripped 0 bases from V and 2 bases from J, with 14 bases between.

Many counts were recorded for this clonotype. The chain has TRBV10-2 and TRBJ2-7; weak D call: TRBD2 (5 bases). Germline V gene data show CDR1 as WSHSY and CDR2 as SAAADI. Trimming took off 6 bases at V and 3 bases at J, with 9 bases between the two ends. This CDR3 has 12 amino acids. CDR3 nucleotide sequence: TGCGCCAGCAGCCCGGGGAACTACGAGCAGTACTTC. Its protein product is CASSPGNYEQYF.

This clonotype was detected many times. V and J are TRBV20-1 and TRBJ2-5; the match to TRBD2 covers 12 bases. The CDR3 is 17 amino acids. CDR1 is DFQATT and CDR2 is SNEGSKA in the germline V gene (reference sequence). The V gene end was trimmed by 0 bases and the J gene end by 4 bases; junction bases not matched to a gene: 9. CDR3 in DNA: TGCAGTGCTAGAGAGCCGCGACTAGCGGGAGTGCGAGAGACCCAGTACTTC. It encodes CSAREPRLAGVRETQYF.

The sample holds a few counts of this clonotype. The rearrangement joins TRBV5-4 to TRBJ2-3, with 12 bases aligning to TRBD2. Trimming removed 4 bases from V and 2 bases from J; junction bases left unmatched: 5. The CDR3 is made up of 16 amino acids. The V gene's germline CDR1 is SGHNT and CDR2 YYREEE (reference sequence). In DNA form, the CDR3 reads TGTGCCAGCAGCCCCGGGACTAGCGGGCCCACAGATACGCAGTATTTT. Its translation is CASSPGTSGPTDTQYF.